This section outlines one T cell receptor beta chain sequence together with its context. The sample belongs to a study of control samples from healthy donors and cancer patients. Germline V lookup: CDR1 LNHNV, CDR2 YYDKDF (reference sequence). This CDR3 is built from 14 residues. Trimming took 4 bases from V and 1 from J; bases not matched to a gene: 1. Clones were sequenced by immunoSEQ multiplex PCR, and TCRdb holds only the in-frame ones, with some missing. Here the sample spans 150,000 or so clones, 92% being singletons. The rearrangement joins TRBV15 to TRBJ2-7; 10 nucleotides match TRBD1. This sequence was found in a woman aged 45 to 65 in good health. Sequences were obtained from blood. CDR3 protein: CATSKGQGSYEQYF. The CDR3 DNA reads as TGTGCCACCAGCAAGGGACAGGGGTCCTACGAGCAGTACTTC.